This T cell receptor beta chain was captured in a study of T cells in Graves' hyperthyroidism and ophthalmopathy. Study outcomes and limitations: The majority of expanded thyroid clonotypes above 0.001 also appeared in blood.

Not enrolled were patients with uncontrolled infection, other autoimmune disease, pregnancy or lactation. Diagnoses were made from clinical symptoms, serum measures (thyroxine and TRAb), thyroid ultrasound and orbital computed tomography. CDR3 length equals 15 residues. V shed 0 bases and J shed 5 bases, with 14 bases lying between them. Germline CDR1 reads KGHSH; CDR2 reads LQKENI. Template material for amplifying TCR beta CDR3 regions consisted of RNA transcripts. Carried out on the TCR CDR3, a first-round RT-PCR used the HTBI primer set. TCRdb passed the multiplex PCR reads through MiXCR, listing each CDR3 protein once. This table holds about 600,000 distinct CDR3 sequences, roughly 15% found once. This clonotype was counted at least ten times. The antigen is unknown.

The sequence came from a woman between 40 and 50 years old with Graves' ophthalmopathy. Sequenced: blood. This chain joins TRBV18 and TRBJ2-7; a weak D match, TRBD1 (5 bases). The CDR3 reads CASSPPSKGRNEQYF. The CDR3 bases are TGTGCCAGCTCACCACCGTCTAAGGGGCGAAACGAGCAGTACTTC.